Listed below are T cell receptor beta chains from one sample, sequenced in a study of regulatory T cells in long-lasting Graves disease. TCRdb reprocessed the multiplex PCR reads with MiXCR, giving one entry per CDR3 protein. The repertoire has around 460,000 distinct CDR3 sequences, 20% to 25% of them found once; the top ten carry about 6.6%. The source material was peripheral blood mononuclear cells (PBMCs), sampled when the disease was refractory, from a patient treated with antithyroid drugs. All receptors come from a female donor with Graves disease. Each CDR3 is given with its conserved first and last residue. Each record gives: clone size, J gene, D gene, V gene, CDR3 protein, CDR3 DNA. A D gene is named only where the DNA matches it firmly. Clone size appears in some rows only: once, few, many, or a class for an expanded clone.

size: many
J: TRBJ1-1
D: -
V: TRBV28
CDR3: CASSPRRGVGNTEAFF
DNA: TGTGCCAGCAGTCCCAGGCGAGGGGTGGGGAACACTGAAGCTTTCTTT

size: -
J: TRBJ2-5
D: -
V: TRBV7-2
CDR3: CASSFPPAETQYF
DNA: TGTGCCAGCAGCTTCCCCCCGGCGGAGACCCAGTACTTC

size: few
J: TRBJ1-1
D: -
V: TRBV27
CDR3: CASSLIGTRDTEAFF
DNA: TGTGCCAGCAGTTTAATCGGGACGAGGGACACTGAAGCTTTCTTT

size: few
J: TRBJ1-1
D: -
V: TRBV7-9
CDR3: CASTPRPDAEAFF
DNA: TGTGCCAGCACCCCCCGACCTGACGCTGAAGCTTTCTTT

size: -
J: TRBJ2-7
D: -
V: TRBV24-1
CDR3: CATSDHTQDVKQYF
DNA: TGTGCCACCAGTGATCACACTCAGGACGTGAAGCAGTACTTC

size: few
J: TRBJ2-5
D: TRBD1
V: TRBV6-2/TRBV6-3
CDR3: CASSYSLFGQGVGETQYF
DNA: TGTGCCAGCAGTTACTCGTTATTTGGACAGGGGGTGGGAGAGACCCAGTACTTC

size: few
J: TRBJ2-7
D: TRBD2
V: TRBV7-6
CDR3: CASSAMGLAGLSEQYF
DNA: TGTGCCAGCAGCGCAATGGGACTAGCGGGACTGAGCGAGCAGTACTTC

size: -
J: TRBJ1-2
D: -
V: TRBV9
CDR3: CASSDDGGGYTF
DNA: TGTGCCAGCAGCGACGACGGCGGAGGCTACACCTTC

size: -
J: TRBJ2-7
D: TRBD2
V: TRBV29-1
CDR3: CSVDPGLAGGPEQYF
DNA: TGCAGCGTCGATCCGGGACTAGCGGGGGGGCCCGAGCAGTACTTC

size: many
J: TRBJ2-7
D: -
V: TRBV2
CDR3: CASSEGGTYEQYF
DNA: TGTGCCAGCAGTGAGGGCGGTACCTACGAGCAGTACTTC

size: -
J: TRBJ2-4
D: TRBD1
V: TRBV6-1
CDR3: CASRHASLQGAKNIQYF
DNA: TGTGCCAGCAGACACGCTAGCCTACAGGGGGCCAAAAACATTCAGTACTTC

size: -
J: TRBJ2-7
D: TRBD2
V: TRBV27
CDR3: CASSLAPGLAYEQYF
DNA: TGTGCCAGCAGTTTAGCCCCGGGACTAGCCTACGAGCAGTACTTC

size: -
J: TRBJ1-5
D: -
V: TRBV4-1
CDR3: CASSQELAWNQPQHF
DNA: TGCGCCAGCAGCCAAGAGCTCGCCTGGAATCAGCCCCAGCATTTT

size: many
J: TRBJ2-7
D: TRBD1
V: TRBV6-5
CDR3: CASSYAGTGEYEQYF
DNA: TGTGCCAGCAGTTACGCCGGGACAGGGGAATACGAGCAGTACTTC

size: few
J: TRBJ1-3
D: TRBD1
V: TRBV19
CDR3: CASSSWDRGFAGNTIYF
DNA: TGTGCCAGTAGTTCGTGGGACAGGGGGTTTGCTGGAAACACCATATATTTT

size: -
J: TRBJ2-2
D: TRBD2
V: TRBV24-1
CDR3: CATSDGGLAGIGELFF
DNA: TGTGCCACCAGTGATGGCGGACTAGCGGGCATAGGGGAGCTGTTTTTT

size: many
J: TRBJ2-7
D: -
V: TRBV28
CDR3: CASSLGLLGEQYF
DNA: TGTGCCAGCAGTTTGGGACTGCTAGGGGAGCAGTACTTC

size: once
J: TRBJ2-2
D: -
V: TRBV20-1
CDR3: CSARDGRPANTGELFF
DNA: TGCAGTGCTAGAGATGGAAGGCCTGCGAACACCGGGGAGCTGTTTTTT

size: few
J: TRBJ1-6
D: -
V: TRBV29-1
CDR3: CSARDTYNSPLHF
DNA: TGCAGCGCTCGGGACACCTATAATTCACCCCTCCACTTT

size: few
J: TRBJ1-2
D: -
V: TRBV7-9
CDR3: CASSSLDRYTF
DNA: TGTGCCAGCAGCTCCCTCGACCGCTACACCTTC

size: many
J: TRBJ2-5
D: TRBD2
V: TRBV28
CDR3: CASSPAGFQETQYF
DNA: TGTGCCAGCAGCCCAGCGGGGTTCCAAGAGACCCAGTACTTC

size: few
J: TRBJ2-7
D: -
V: TRBV7-2
CDR3: CASSLDGDHEQYF
DNA: TGTGCCAGCAGCTTAGACGGCGACCACGAGCAGTACTTC

size: -
J: TRBJ1-3
D: -
V: TRBV3-1
CDR3: CASSQVRFSGNTIYF
DNA: TGTGCCAGCAGCCAAGTACGGTTCTCTGGAAACACCATATATTTT

size: -
J: TRBJ2-1
D: TRBD1
V: TRBV2
CDR3: CASLEGPGQGMNEQFF
DNA: TGTGCCAGCCTGGAAGGGCCGGGACAGGGGATGAATGAGCAGTTCTTC

size: once
J: TRBJ2-3
D: -
V: TRBV30
CDR3: CAWSVGESDTQYF
DNA: TGTGCCTGGAGTGTCGGGGAGTCAGATACGCAGTATTTT

size: many
J: TRBJ2-2
D: -
V: TRBV5-5
CDR3: CASSGQTTGELFF
DNA: TGTGCCAGCAGCGGACAGACCACCGGGGAGCTGTTTTTT

size: -
J: TRBJ2-1
D: TRBD1
V: TRBV6-5
CDR3: CASSWGTGQGTYNEQFF
DNA: TGTGCCAGCAGTTGGGGGACCGGACAGGGAACCTACAATGAGCAGTTCTTC

size: -
J: TRBJ2-1
D: TRBD2
V: TRBV20-1
CDR3: CSATPPSGSSYNEQFF
DNA: TGCAGTGCTACCCCCCCAAGCGGGAGCTCCTACAATGAGCAGTTCTTC

size: -
J: TRBJ2-7
D: TRBD1
V: TRBV7-2
CDR3: CASSLRQGYSEAYEQYF
DNA: TGTGCCAGCAGCTTGCGACAGGGCTATTCTGAGGCTTACGAGCAGTACTTC

size: few
J: TRBJ1-4
D: TRBD1
V: TRBV29-1
CDR3: CSAGTGSGKLFF
DNA: TGCAGCGCTGGGACAGGGAGTGGAAAACTGTTTTTT

size: -
J: TRBJ2-7
D: -
V: TRBV19
CDR3: CASSLARDEQYF
DNA: TGTGCCAGTAGTCTCGCCCGGGACGAGCAGTACTTC

size: many
J: TRBJ1-4
D: -
V: TRBV20-1
CDR3: CSARDRVGWEEKLFF
DNA: TGCAGTGCTAGAGATCGGGTAGGCTGGGAGGAAAAACTGTTTTTT

size: many
J: TRBJ1-5
D: -
V: TRBV28
CDR3: CASSLDRGLEQPQHF
DNA: TGTGCCAGCAGTTTAGATCGGGGGCTGGAGCAGCCCCAGCATTTT

size: few
J: TRBJ1-5
D: TRBD1
V: TRBV24-1
CDR3: CATSDFGTGAQPQHF
DNA: TGTGCCACCAGTGATTTCGGGACAGGGGCCCAGCCCCAGCATTTT

size: few
J: TRBJ2-1
D: -
V: TRBV10-2
CDR3: CASKGNWINEQFF
DNA: TGCGCCAGCAAAGGGAATTGGATCAATGAGCAGTTCTTC

size: -
J: TRBJ2-7
D: -
V: TRBV4-2
CDR3: CASSQESGVREQYF
DNA: TGTGCCAGCAGCCAGGAATCAGGGGTACGCGAGCAGTACTTC

size: -
J: TRBJ2-2
D: -
V: TRBV24-1
CDR3: CATSVGGTGELFF
DNA: TGTGCCACCAGTGTTGGGGGCACCGGGGAGTTGTTTTTT

size: many
J: TRBJ2-7
D: -
V: TRBV27
CDR3: CASSFRAEHYEQYF
DNA: TGTGCCAGCAGTTTTCGGGCAGAACATTACGAGCAGTACTTC

size: few
J: TRBJ1-6
D: -
V: TRBV19
CDR3: CASATGNSPLHF
DNA: TGTGCCAGTGCAACAGGGAATTCACCCCTCCACTTT

size: -
J: TRBJ2-7
D: TRBD2
V: TRBV28
CDR3: CASSIAGLYEQYF
DNA: TGTGCCAGCAGTATAGCGGGGCTCTACGAGCAGTACTTC

size: few
J: TRBJ2-7
D: TRBD2
V: TRBV7-2
CDR3: CASSPLGVAGGDEQYF
DNA: TGTGCCAGCAGCCCGCTCGGCGTAGCGGGGGGGGACGAGCAGTACTTC

size: -
J: TRBJ2-5
D: -
V: TRBV28
CDR3: CASRRTTGAWKTQYF
DNA: TGTGCCAGCCGACGGACAACGGGGGCCTGGAAGACCCAGTACTTC

size: many
J: TRBJ1-6
D: -
V: TRBV28
CDR3: CASSRDQNSPLHF
DNA: TGTGCCAGCAGTCGGGACCAGAATTCACCCCTCCACTTT

size: many
J: TRBJ2-5
D: TRBD2
V: TRBV12-3/TRBV12-4
CDR3: CASSSWTSGGPKTQYF
DNA: TGTGCCAGCAGTTCCTGGACTAGCGGGGGACCAAAGACCCAGTACTTC

size: -
J: TRBJ2-6
D: TRBD1
V: TRBV7-2
CDR3: CASSTGGWSSGANVLTF
DNA: TGTGCCAGCTCGACAGGGGGCTGGAGCTCTGGGGCCAACGTCCTGACTTTC

size: -
J: TRBJ2-5
D: -
V: TRBV7-9
CDR3: CASSTNREGAEETQYF
DNA: TGTGCCAGCAGCACTAACAGGGAGGGAGCGGAGGAGACCCAGTACTTC

size: few
J: TRBJ2-2
D: -
V: TRBV24-1
CDR3: CATSDLRTENIGELFF
DNA: TGTGCCACCAGTGATTTAAGGACGGAGAACATCGGGGAGCTGTTTTTT

size: many
J: TRBJ1-1
D: -
V: TRBV2
CDR3: CASRAHPERTEAFF
DNA: TGTGCCAGCAGAGCACACCCGGAGAGGACTGAAGCTTTCTTT

size: many
J: TRBJ2-5
D: -
V: TRBV13
CDR3: CASSPGSWRTEETQYF
DNA: TGTGCCAGCAGCCCCGGTAGTTGGCGGACAGAAGAGACCCAGTACTTC

size: many
J: TRBJ2-5
D: -
V: TRBV28
CDR3: CASSPPGGKTQYF
DNA: TGTGCCAGCAGTCCACCCGGCGGGAAGACCCAGTACTTC

size: few
J: TRBJ1-6
D: -
V: TRBV27
CDR3: CASSLRGSAENSPLHF
DNA: TGTGCCAGCAGTCTACGGGGTTCAGCGGAGAATTCACCCCTCCACTTT

size: few
J: TRBJ1-2
D: TRBD1
V: TRBV5-1
CDR3: CASKDRGHGYTF
DNA: TGCGCCAGCAAGGACAGGGGGCATGGCTACACCTTC

size: many
J: TRBJ1-2
D: -
V: TRBV24-1
CDR3: CATSRSDTTLNYGYTF
DNA: TGTGCCACCAGCCGCTCCGACACGACCTTAAACTATGGCTACACCTTC